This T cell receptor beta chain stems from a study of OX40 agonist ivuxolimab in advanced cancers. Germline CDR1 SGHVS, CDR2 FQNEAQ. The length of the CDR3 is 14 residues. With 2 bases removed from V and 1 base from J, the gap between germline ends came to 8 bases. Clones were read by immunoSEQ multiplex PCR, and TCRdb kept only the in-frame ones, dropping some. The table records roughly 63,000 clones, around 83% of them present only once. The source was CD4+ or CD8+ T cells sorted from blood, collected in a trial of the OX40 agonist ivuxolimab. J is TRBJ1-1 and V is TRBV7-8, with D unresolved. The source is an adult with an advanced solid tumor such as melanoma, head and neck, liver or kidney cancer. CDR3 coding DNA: TGTGCCAGCAGCTTACGTCCATCGAACACTGAAGCTTTCTTT. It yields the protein CASSLRPSNTEAFF.